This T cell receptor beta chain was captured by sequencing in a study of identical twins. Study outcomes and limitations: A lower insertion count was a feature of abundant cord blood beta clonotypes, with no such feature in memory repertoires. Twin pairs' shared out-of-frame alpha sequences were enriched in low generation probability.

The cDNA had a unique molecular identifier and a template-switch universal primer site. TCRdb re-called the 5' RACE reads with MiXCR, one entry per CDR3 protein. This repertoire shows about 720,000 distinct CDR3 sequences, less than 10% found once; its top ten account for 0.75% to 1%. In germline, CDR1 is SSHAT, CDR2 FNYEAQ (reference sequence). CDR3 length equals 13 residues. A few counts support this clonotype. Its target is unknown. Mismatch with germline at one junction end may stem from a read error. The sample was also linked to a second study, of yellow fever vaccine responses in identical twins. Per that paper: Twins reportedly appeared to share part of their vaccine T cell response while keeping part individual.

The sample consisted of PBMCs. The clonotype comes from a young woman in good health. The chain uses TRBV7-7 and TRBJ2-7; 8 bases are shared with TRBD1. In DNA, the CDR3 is TGTGCTAGCAGCTTAGACAGGGGACACGAGCAGTACTTC. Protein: CASSLDRGHEQYF.